The rows below give T cell receptor beta chains drawn from one sample of a study of T cell changes during pregnancy in multiple sclerosis. Clones were sequenced by immunoSEQ multiplex PCR, and TCRdb holds only the in-frame ones, with some missing. The sample carries 65,000 to 85,000 clones, 89% recorded once. The sequenced sample was peripheral blood, obtained in the first trimester of pregnancy. These receptors came from a female donor in good health, enrolled as a control in a pregnancy study. Both conserved end residues are part of each CDR3. Each record gives: CDR3 protein, CDR3 DNA, V gene, J gene, D gene, clone size. The D gene is left open where the match is weak. Only part of the rows carry a size: once, few, many, or a class if the clone is expanded.

CASSLDRDQETQYF,TGTGCCAGCAGCTTAGATCGGGACCAAGAGACCCAGTACTTC,TRBV11-3,TRBJ2-5,.,.
CASSRGGLASDEQFF,TGTGCCAGCAGCCGAGGAGGACTAGCGAGCGATGAGCAGTTCTTC,TRBV13,TRBJ2-1,TRBD2,.
CASREWDSQETQYF,TGTGCCAGCAGAGAATGGGACAGCCAAGAGACCCAGTACTTC,TRBV2,TRBJ2-5,TRBD1,once
CATRPFSGTSGRGETQYF,TGCGCCACCCGACCCTTTTCCGGGACTAGCGGGAGAGGAGAGACCCAGTACTTC,TRBV10-1,TRBJ2-5,TRBD2,.
CASSADISGGGYTF,TGTGCCAGCAGTGCAGACATTTCAGGGGGTGGCTACACCTTC,TRBV27,TRBJ1-2,TRBD1,.
CASSYSAGSRGYTF,TGTGCCAGCAGTTACTCGGCGGGATCTCGTGGCTACACCTTC,TRBV6-5,TRBJ1-2,.,few
CAISPLENPEGTYEQYF,TGTGCCATCAGCCCACTCGAAAACCCGGAGGGTACCTACGAGCAGTACTTC,TRBV10-3,TRBJ2-7,.,.
CASSFRVTLYGYTF,TGTGCCAGCAGTTTCAGGGTAACCCTCTATGGCTACACCTTC,TRBV28,TRBJ1-2,.,.
CASSLVGQTISTEAFF,TGTGCCAGCAGCTTAGTGGGGCAGACGATTAGCACTGAAGCTTTCTTT,TRBV11-2,TRBJ1-1,.,few
CASSLWGGYAYF,TGTGCCAGCAGTTTATGGGGGGGGTACGCGTACTTC,TRBV27,TRBJ2-7,TRBD2,.
CSAQIPEAFF,TGCAGTGCACAAATCCCTGAAGCTTTCTTT,TRBV20-1,TRBJ1-1,.,few
CASSRDRVNTEAFF,TGTGCCAGCAGCCGGGACAGGGTTAACACTGAAGCTTTCTTT,TRBV7-2,TRBJ1-1,TRBD1,.
CATSRGGRRDTEAFF,TGTGCCACCAGCAGAGGGGGACGGAGGGATACTGAAGCTTTCTTT,TRBV15,TRBJ1-1,.,many
CASSLSQGPIYGYTF,TGTGCCAGCAGCTTATCTCAGGGCCCTATCTATGGCTACACCTTC,TRBV13,TRBJ1-2,.,.
CAIRGTSGSFYEQYF,TGTGCCATCAGGGGGACTAGCGGGAGTTTTTACGAGCAGTACTTC,TRBV10-3,TRBJ2-7,TRBD2,once
CSVAPGVTEAFF,TGCAGCGTTGCCCCAGGGGTCACTGAAGCTTTCTTT,TRBV29-1,TRBJ1-1,.,.
CASRAGNQPQHF,TGTGCCAGCAGGGCAGGCAATCAGCCCCAGCATTTT,TRBV28,TRBJ1-5,.,.
CASSLDATGGSYNSPLHF,TGTGCCAGCAGCTTAGATGCGACAGGGGGGTCCTATAATTCACCCCTCCACTTT,TRBV7-9,TRBJ1-6,TRBD1,.
CASSLIRVQGPNTIYF,TGTGCCAGCAGCTTAATACGGGTTCAGGGGCCAAACACCATATATTTT,TRBV7-2,TRBJ1-3,.,few
CASSVGQGSAYYGYTF,TGTGCCAGCAGCGTAGGTCAGGGTTCGGCGTACTATGGCTACACCTTC,TRBV9,TRBJ1-2,.,.
CASSYSMMGVGYGYTF,TGTGCCAGCAGTTACTCGATGATGGGAGTTGGCTATGGCTACACCTTC,TRBV6-5,TRBJ1-2,.,.
CASSWTGGGQYF,TGTGCCAGCAGCTGGACAGGGGGGGGGCAGTACTTC,TRBV6-5,TRBJ2-7,TRBD1,.
CASSEGQGIQKLFF,TGTGCCAGCAGCGAGGGACAGGGAATCCAAAAACTGTTTTTT,TRBV6-6,TRBJ1-4,TRBD1,.
CASSLILGREFASTDTQYF,TGTGCCAGCAGTTTAATTCTGGGGCGCGAATTTGCTAGCACAGATACGCAGTATTTT,TRBV28,TRBJ2-3,.,.
CASGLARPVSSTDTQYF,TGTGCTAGTGGCCTTGCGCGGCCAGTCTCTAGCACAGATACGCAGTATTTT,TRBV12-5,TRBJ2-3,.,once
CASSLSRGSYYTEAFF,TGTGCCAGCAGCTTAAGCCGGGGATCCTATTACACTGAAGCTTTCTTT,TRBV27,TRBJ1-1,.,.
CASSLGRSEAFF,TGTGCCAGCAGCTTAGGGAGATCGGAAGCTTTCTTT,TRBV11-3,TRBJ1-1,.,.
CASSPSAAGRRGYTF,TGTGCCAGCAGTCCCTCCGCGGCGGGCCGTCGGGGCTACACCTTC,TRBV6-5,TRBJ1-2,.,.
CASSQEAGQNNSPLHF,TGCGCCAGCAGCCAAGAGGCGGGACAGAATAATTCACCCCTCCACTTT,TRBV4-3,TRBJ1-6,TRBD1,.
CASSQDLGTGSYEQYF,TGCGCCAGCAGCCAAGACCTGGGCACAGGGTCCTACGAGCAGTACTTC,TRBV4-3,TRBJ2-7,.,.
CASSSRGQGIETQYF,TGTGCCAGCAGCTCCCGGGGACAGGGGATTGAGACCCAGTACTTC,TRBV11-2,TRBJ2-5,TRBD1,.
CASSLGGGGTDTQYF,TGTGCCAGCAGCTTGGGAGGGGGCGGAACAGATACGCAGTATTTT,TRBV5-8,TRBJ2-3,TRBD1,.
CASSSQDGATGELFF,TGTGCCAGCAGTTCTCAAGACGGAGCCACCGGGGAGCTGTTTTTT,TRBV7-2,TRBJ2-2,.,.
CASRPGGAGGRGKDTQYF,TGTGCCAGCAGGCCTGGCGGAGCGGGAGGTCGCGGGAAAGATACGCAGTATTTT,TRBV25-1,TRBJ2-3,TRBD2,.
CASSSGSYEQYF,TGTGCCAGCAGTTCAGGATCCTACGAGCAGTACTTC,TRBV27,TRBJ2-7,.,.
CASSWGTGLNTEAFF,TGTGCCAGCAGCTGGGGGACAGGGTTGAACACTGAAGCTTTCTTT,TRBV5-4,TRBJ1-1,TRBD1,.
CASSPGTSGRYEQYF,TGTGCCAGCAGCCCCGGGACTAGCGGGAGATACGAGCAGTACTTC,TRBV9,TRBJ2-7,TRBD2,.
CASRLQGAGEKLFF,TGTGCCAGCAGATTACAGGGGGCGGGTGAAAAACTGTTTTTT,TRBV6-5,TRBJ1-4,TRBD1,.
CASSVVSLSTEAFF,TGTGCCAGCAGCGTTGTCTCCTTGAGCACTGAAGCTTTCTTT,TRBV4-2,TRBJ1-1,.,.
CASSHPPGGAQNEQYF,TGTGCCAGCAGCCACCCTCCCGGGGGGGCGCAAAACGAGCAGTACTTC,TRBV5-4,TRBJ2-7,TRBD2,.
CASSATQWRGYGYTF,TGTGCCAGCAGCGCTACACAGTGGCGGGGGTATGGCTACACCTTC,TRBV7-2,TRBJ1-2,.,.
CASSVQGAFTGELFF,TGTGCCAGCAGTGTCCAGGGGGCCTTCACCGGGGAGCTGTTTTTT,TRBV25-1,TRBJ2-2,TRBD1,.